A single count supports the clone carrying this T cell receptor (beta chain). Its matching antigen is unknown. This sample was taken from a study of cytomegalovirus exposure and HLA in healthy donors. Study as a whole: Researchers found that about four fifths of about 400 genotyped donors fell within the Caucasian-associated ancestry cluster. Study conclusions and caveats: According to a later analysis, most TCR beta chains associated with CMV appeared HLA-restricted.

It was with 60 Vbeta and 13 Jbeta primers that the PCR ran. Original processing notes: It was a later analysis that counted approximately 81 million unique TCR beta chains, of which some 10 million were shared. Here immunoSEQ multiplex PCR was the method, and the copy in TCRdb shows in-frame clones only, minus some. Clone size and the V and J calls come from that table; the DNA yielded D and trimming. The sample carries about 130,000 clones, approximately 77% recorded once. Sequencing was performed on PBMCs. The sequence derives from a woman aged 55-75 years in good health and CMV-seronegative.

The CDR3 loop reads CASSLQGGSEKLFF. CDR3 coding DNA: TGTGCCAGCAGTTTACAGGGTGGCAGTGAAAAACTGTTTTTT. J is TRBJ1-4 and V is TRBV27, with D tentatively TRBD1 (5 bases). There are 14 residues in the CDR3. V gave up 2 bases and J gave up 7 bases, with 11 bases separating them. Germline values: CDR1 MNHEY, CDR2 SMNVEV (reference sequence). The full variable domain, in which reference TRBV27 and TRBJ1-4 provide the parts outside the CDR3, is EAQVTQNPRYLITVTGKKLTVTCSQNMNHEYMSWYRQDPGLGLRQIYYSMNVEVTDKGDVPEGYKVSRKEKRNFPLILESPSPNQTSLYFCASSLQGGSEKLFFGSGTQLSVL.